Following are 11 T cell receptor beta chains from one sample sequenced in a study of T cell responses to AZD1222 COVID-19 vaccine. Some clones are missing from TCRdb's copy, which holds only in-frame ones; the method was immunoSEQ multiplex PCR. Here the sample spans 90,000 to 120,000 clones, about 85% being singletons. Material: peripheral blood, obtained 28 days after the second AZD1222 dose. Receptors originate from an adult who received the AZD1222 COVID-19 vaccine.

V and J are TRBV6-2 or TRBV6-3 and TRBJ2-7, with 7 bases lining up with TRBD1. The length of the CDR3 is 13 residues. V dropped 2 bases and J dropped 5; count of bases not matched to a gene: 3. CDR1 and CDR2 from the germline V gene are MNHEY and SVGEGT. The chain's CDR3 is CASSYQTGHEQYF. DNA for the CDR3: TGTGCCAGCAGTTACCAGACAGGGCACGAGCAGTACTTC.

The chain is built from TRBV2 and TRBJ2-3, with 7 bases fitting TRBD2. Germline assignment: CDR1 SNHLY and CDR2 FYNNEI. V dropped 11 bases and J dropped 1; count of bases not matched to a gene: 15. CDR3 size: 16 residues. The CDR3 coding sequence is TGTGCCTCAGCAAGGGAGGGAGCGAAACGCACAGATACGCAGTATTTT. Its translation: CASAREGAKRTDTQYF.

The chain links TRBV7-2 to TRBJ2-7; 8 nucleotides match TRBD2. This CDR3 region has 15 residues. Germline CDR1 reads SGHTA; CDR2 reads FQGNSA. The V gene end was trimmed by 5 bases and the J gene end by 2 bases; junction bases not matched to a gene: 8. CDR3 sequence: CASSPLAGGAYEQYF. As DNA, the CDR3 is TGTGCCAGCAGCCCTCTGGCGGGGGGTGCCTACGAGCAGTACTTC.

The rearrangement joins TRBV21-1 to TRBJ1-1. TRBV21-1 is labeled a pseudogene. CDR3 length: 16 residues. CDR3 region: CASSRKGSGPATEAFF. The CDR3 coding sequence is TGTGCCAGCAGCAGAAAGGGGTCGGGGCCTGCCACTGAAGCTTTCTTT.

This sequence joins TRBV6-2 or TRBV6-3 and TRBJ1-6; no firm D call. The CDR3 spans 15 residues. V was clipped by 2 bases and J by 2 bases, with 7 bases between them. Germline CDR1 reads MNHEY; CDR2 reads SVGEGT. The CDR3 DNA sequence: TGTGCCAGCAGTTACAGAGGAGCCTATAATTCACCCCTCCACTTT. Translation gives CASSYRGAYNSPLHF.

This sequence joins TRBV18 and TRBJ1-1; D is perhaps TRBD1 (6 bases). CDR3 length: 13 amino acids. V gave up 6 bases and J gave up 4 bases, with 12 bases separating them. Germline CDR1 KGHSH, CDR2 LQKENI. The CDR3 region is CASSRAGATEAFF. The CDR3 DNA follows: TGTGCCAGCTCCCGGGCAGGGGCCACTGAAGCTTTCTTT.

This rearrangement joins TRBV5-5 to TRBJ2-7; weak D call: TRBD1 (6 bases). V gave up 2 bases and J gave up 7 bases, with 13 bases separating them. The CDR3 contains 13 residues. Germline values: CDR1 SGHKS, CDR2 YYEKEE (reference sequence). The CDR3 loop reads CASSFSQGQEQYF. CDR3 in DNA: TGTGCCAGCAGCTTTAGCCAGGGGCAGGAGCAGTACTTC.

J is TRBJ2-7 and V is TRBV5-1; 7 positions agree with TRBD1. V shed 5 bases, J shed 9 bases, and the junction held 14 bases outside the gene matches. This CDR3 is built from 14 residues. The germline CDR1 and CDR2 sequences are SGHRS and YFSETQ. The CDR3 protein is CASRAGTETTRQYF. CDR3 DNA sequence: TGCGCCAGCAGAGCCGGGACAGAAACTACGAGGCAGTACTTC.

This rearrangement joins TRBV28 to TRBJ2-7; perhaps D is TRBD1 or TRBD2 (5 bases each). Germline CDR1 is MDHEN and CDR2 is SYDVKM. The CDR3 consists of 13 residues. The V end was cut by 10 bases, the J end by 2 bases, with 15 bases between. This CDR3 is CATQTGATYEQYF. CDR3 nucleotide sequence: TGTGCCACCCAGACCGGGGCTACCTACGAGCAGTACTTC. Full variable domain (outside the CDR3, taken from reference TRBV28 and TRBJ2-7): DVKVTQSSRYLVKRTGEKVFLECVQDMDHENMFWYRQDPGLGLRLIYFSYDVKMKEKGDIPEGYSVSREKKERFSLILESASTNQTSMYLCATQTGATYEQYFGPGTRLTVT.

The rearrangement uses TRBV6-5 and TRBJ2-5; D uncertain. Germline values: CDR1 MNHEY, CDR2 SVGAGI. Between the trimmed V and J ends, which lost 6 bases and 4 bases, there was a span of 15 bases. This CDR3 is 14 amino acids long. The CDR3 nucleotides are TGTGCCAGCAGCCAGACCTATACTGGAGAGACCCAGTACTTC. Translating it yields CASSQTYTGETQYF.

CDR3: CASRPILAGGRYEQYF. CDR3 nucleotide sequence: TGCGCCAGCAGACCGATACTAGCGGGGGGACGCTACGAGCAGTACTTC. The chain couples TRBV10-2 to TRBJ2-7, with TRBD2 matching 12 bases. The trim removed 6 bases at V and 3 bases at J, leaving 9 bases unmatched. This CDR3 has 16 residues. Germline V CDR1 and CDR2: WSHSY, SAAADI.